These T cell receptor beta chains were read from a single sample in a study of T cell changes during pregnancy in multiple sclerosis. Clones were sequenced by immunoSEQ multiplex PCR, and TCRdb holds only the in-frame ones, with some missing. The sample consists of around 70,000 clones, roughly 92% of them appearing once. Sequencing was performed on peripheral blood, taken before pregnancy. These receptors were collected from a female donor with multiple sclerosis, enrolled in a pregnancy study. Each CDR3 is given with its conserved first and last residue. The D gene is left open where the match is weak. For some rows the clone size is stated as once, few or many, or as a class when expanded; others skip it.

abundance	v_gene	d_gene	j_gene	CDR3nt	CDR3aa
once	TRBV7-9	.	TRBJ1-1	TGTGCCAGCAGCTTAGCGAGGGATGAAGCTTTCTTT	CASSLARDEAFF
.	TRBV19	.	TRBJ1-5	TGTGCCAGTAGTAATCGGGGGGAAAATCAGCCCCAGCATTTT	CASSNRGENQPQHF
.	TRBV28	.	TRBJ1-4	TGTGCCAGCAGTTACTATGGTAGAGGGAGGTTTGAAAAACTGTTTTTT	CASSYYGRGRFEKLFF
.	TRBV25-1	.	TRBJ1-1	TGTGCCAGCAGTGGTGGGCAAGCTTTCTTT	CASSGGQAFF
.	TRBV28	.	TRBJ1-2	TGTGCCACCAAATTGTCCCCTCGAGGTGCCTACACCTTC	CATKLSPRGAYTF
.	TRBV28	TRBD2	TRBJ2-5	TGTGCCAGCAGTTTGGGAGGGACTAGCGGGGGGGAGACCCAGTACTTC	CASSLGGTSGGETQYF
.	TRBV7-8	TRBD1	TRBJ1-5	TGTGCCAGCAGCCCATGGGCAGGGGGCGCGGGGCATAGCAATCAGCCCCAGCATTTT	CASSPWAGGAGHSNQPQHF
.	TRBV7-9	.	TRBJ2-1	TGTGCCAGCAGCGCTGCCGAGCAAGAGGACAATGAGCAGTTCTTC	CASSAAEQEDNEQFF
.	TRBV6-6	.	TRBJ2-3	TGTGCCAGCAGAGACGACAGCGGCACAGATACGCAGTATTTT	CASRDDSGTDTQYF
.	TRBV18	TRBD1	TRBJ2-7	TGTGCCAGCTCAGGGGACAGGGTTGAGTACGAGCAGTACTTC	CASSGDRVEYEQYF
.	TRBV7-9	TRBD2	TRBJ2-1	TGTGCCAGCAGCCCAGCTAGCGGGGGATCCTACAATGAGCAGTTCTTC	CASSPASGGSYNEQFF
.	TRBV6-6	.	TRBJ2-1	TGTGCCAGCACCTCGGTCGACAATGAGCAGTTCTTC	CASTSVDNEQFF
.	TRBV4-2	TRBD1	TRBJ2-3	TGTGCCAGCAGCCAAGCCGGGACAGGGCCAGATACGCAGTATTTT	CASSQAGTGPDTQYF
.	TRBV5-4	TRBD2	TRBJ2-1	TGTGCCAGCAGCTTGGAGGGACTAGCGGGCCGTGAGCAGTTCTTC	CASSLEGLAGREQFF
.	TRBV5-1	TRBD2	TRBJ2-1	TGCGCCAGCAGCTTGCCCGGGACTAGCGGACACAATGAGCAGTTCTTC	CASSLPGTSGHNEQFF
.	TRBV19	TRBD1	TRBJ2-7	TGTGCCAGTAGTAAAGGACAGGGGCTTACCTACGAGCAGTACTTC	CASSKGQGLTYEQYF
.	TRBV10-3	TRBD1	TRBJ2-7	TGTGCCATCAGCGACAGGGGTTTACCAAGCGAGCAGTACTTC	CAISDRGLPSEQYF
.	TRBV10-3	.	TRBJ2-7	TGTGCCATCAGTGGAGTAGACTACGAGCAGTACTTC	CAISGVDYEQYF
once	TRBV27	.	TRBJ2-2	TGTGCCAGCAGAGACCACAGGGAGACCGGGGAGCTGTTTTTT	CASRDHRETGELFF
once	TRBV5-8	TRBD1	TRBJ1-2	TGTGCCAGCAGCTTCGTAGACAGGGGACACTATGGCTACACCTTC	CASSFVDRGHYGYTF
.	TRBV30	.	TRBJ2-1	TGTGCCTGGAGTGTATGGGTTAGCGGTATCTACAATGAGCAGTTCTTC	CAWSVWVSGIYNEQFF
.	TRBV28	.	TRBJ1-5	TGTGCCAGCAGCCTTCCAGGCCTTAGCAATCAGCCCCAGCATTTT	CASSLPGLSNQPQHF
once	TRBV11-2	.	TRBJ2-7	TGTGCCAGCAGCTGGGGACTCGGATACTCCTACGAGCAGTACTTC	CASSWGLGYSYEQYF
.	TRBV19	TRBD1	TRBJ1-1	TGTGCCAGTAGTATGAACAGGGGGTACACTGAAGCTTTCTTT	CASSMNRGYTEAFF
.	TRBV28	.	TRBJ2-7	TGTGCCAGCAGTTTATATATAGAGCCGCCCTACGAGCAGTACTTC	CASSLYIEPPYEQYF
.	TRBV6-1	TRBD2	TRBJ2-7	TGTGCCAGCAGTCCGACTAGCGGGGGGACCTACGAGCAGTACTTC	CASSPTSGGTYEQYF
.	TRBV7-6	TRBD2	TRBJ2-7	TGTGCCAGCAGCTTAGACGCCGGACTAGCGGGAGGATTAAACTACGAGCAGTACTTC	CASSLDAGLAGGLNYEQYF
.	TRBV19	TRBD1	TRBJ1-2	TGTGCCAGTAGTTGGAGGACAGGGGATTATGGCTACACCTTC	CASSWRTGDYGYTF